This paragraph reports one T cell receptor (beta chain). The data were taken from a study of blood T cell repertoires in COVID-19. Per the original data handling: From reference gene primer amplification, estimates of nucleated cell counts were derived. Sequencing was performed with immunoSEQ multiplex PCR; in TCRdb, only in-frame clones are kept and a portion is missing. Clone size and V and J calls were adopted from that table, with D and trimming inferred from the DNA. Seen here are about 160,000 clones, approximately 87% observed once, and the top ten hold 4%. The CDR3 runs 15 residues. V was pared by 0 bases and J by 7 bases, with 13 bases between. CDR1 is LGHNA and CDR2 is YNFKEQ in the germline V gene.

The specimen was peripheral blood. The sequence was collected from a woman in her sixties or seventies with acute or convalescent COVID-19. V is TRBV4-2 and J is TRBJ1-3, with D possibly being TRBD1 (6 bases). CDR3 DNA: TGTGCCAGCAGCCAAGATACCCAGGGGCAGAACACCATATATTTT. It specifies CASSQDTQGQNTIYF.